The TCR beta chain described here comes from a study of cytomegalovirus exposure and HLA in healthy donors. Broader study findings: Analyses of presence/absence relied on an assumption of roughly uniform sequencing depth across donors.

The primer mix had 60 Vbeta and 13 Jbeta primers. TCRdb's copy holds only in-frame clones and misses some; the assay was immunoSEQ multiplex PCR. The data hold about 150,000 clones, with over 80% observed a single time. In its sample, this clone was seen a few times. Its antigen is not known. This CDR3 contains 14 residues. V dropped 3 bases and J dropped 0 bases, with 8 bases sitting between them. Germline loops: CDR1 MNHEY, CDR2 SMNVEV (reference sequence). Source material: PBMCs. The sequence came from a woman under 30 in good health and CMV-seronegative. The genes are TRBV27 and TRBJ1-1, with TRBD1 as a possible D gene (6 bases). The CDR3 here is CASSLDSMNTEAFF. The CDR3 DNA sequence: TGTGCCAGCAGTTTGGACAGTATGAACACTGAAGCTTTCTTT.